The T cell receptor (beta chain) described here comes from a study of CD8 T cells in ankylosing spondylitis. Trimming pared 2 bases from V and 7 bases from J, leaving 8 bases between. Per germline, CDR1 LNHNV and CDR2 YYDKDF (reference sequence). This CDR3 is 12 amino acids long. Quantitative 5'-RACE with molecular barcodes was used to make the TCR beta libraries. From the 5' RACE reads, TCRdb called clonotypes with MiXCR, one entry per CDR3 protein. This sample has approximately 140,000 distinct CDR3 sequences, with around 43% found just once. Concerning this clonotype itself: Antigen unknown.

Broader study findings: Reportedly, significant enrichment of disease-linked clones occurred in matched ankylosing spondylitis synovial fluid. Typical of ankylosing spondylitis blood, it appeared, was a TCR beta motif of several highly homologous variants.

Sequencing used synovial fluid, either unsorted or a sorted T cell fraction (not recorded which). The gene calls are TRBV15 and TRBJ1-1; D unclear. This TCR was recovered from a male donor with ankylosing spondylitis. This CDR3 is CATSRTQSEAFF. CDR3 bases: TGTGCCACCAGCAGAACGCAGAGTGAAGCTTTCTTT.